The T cell receptor (beta chain) under discussion was sequenced for a study of PD-1 blockade in classical Hodgkin lymphoma. Turning to this clone: Its antigen is not identified.

The study's findings and limits: Individuals who commenced nivolumab within less than 1 year of ASCT were excluded.

Every single patient, without exception, relapsed after autologous stem cell transplantation, and brentuximab vedotin exposure varied. This table comes from immunoSEQ multiplex PCR, and its TCRdb copy is limited to in-frame clones, with some not included. Among 45,000 or so clones, around nine tenths were seen once, and the ten largest hold just over 9%. V was pared by 8 bases and J by 2 bases, with 4 bases of the junction left unmatched. This CDR3 spans 14 amino acids. Germline loops: CDR1 SNHLY, CDR2 FYNNEI. The chain carries TRBV2 and TRBJ2-1; 9 bases are shared with TRBD2. This TCR came from a human donor with classical Hodgkin lymphoma. The source was peripheral blood mononuclear cells (PBMCs), collected at baseline. The CDR3 sequence is CASEGTSPYNEQFF. CDR3 sequence (DNA): TGTGCCAGCGAGGGGACTAGCCCCTACAATGAGCAGTTCTTC.